This TCR beta chain derives from a study of cytomegalovirus exposure and HLA in healthy donors. Use of 60 Vbeta and 13 Jbeta primers characterized the PCR. Sequencing used immunoSEQ multiplex PCR; TCRdb keeps in-frame clones, though not all of them. The data show 100,000 to 120,000 clones, over 75% seen once. Trimming removed 8 bases from V and 0 bases from J, with 15 bases in between. The CDR3 is 15 residues long. Germline-derived CDR1 and CDR2 are SGHAT and FQNNGV. As regards this clone: The sample carries other DNA sequences with the same CDR3.

The source material was PBMCs. This receptor was identified in a woman aged 18-35 years in good health and CMV-seronegative. V gene TRBV11-2 combines with J gene TRBJ2-3; perhaps TRBD2 as D (6 bases). The CDR3 region is CASSERGTSTDTQYF. CDR3 sequence (DNA): TGTGCCAGCTCGGAACGGGGGACTAGCACAGATACGCAGTATTTT.